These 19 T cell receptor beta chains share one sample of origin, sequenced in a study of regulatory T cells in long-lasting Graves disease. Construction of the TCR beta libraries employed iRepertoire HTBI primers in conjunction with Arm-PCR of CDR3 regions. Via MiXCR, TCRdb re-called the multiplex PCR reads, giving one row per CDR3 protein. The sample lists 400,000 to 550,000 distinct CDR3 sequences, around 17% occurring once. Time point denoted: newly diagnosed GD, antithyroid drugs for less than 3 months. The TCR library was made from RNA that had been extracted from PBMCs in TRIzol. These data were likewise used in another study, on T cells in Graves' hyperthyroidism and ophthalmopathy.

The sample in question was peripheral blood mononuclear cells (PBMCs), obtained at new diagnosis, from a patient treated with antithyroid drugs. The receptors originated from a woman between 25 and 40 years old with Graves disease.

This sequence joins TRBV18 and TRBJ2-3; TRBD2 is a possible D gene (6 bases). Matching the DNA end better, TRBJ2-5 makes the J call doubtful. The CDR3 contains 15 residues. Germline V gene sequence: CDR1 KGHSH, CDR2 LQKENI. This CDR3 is CASSPLASERETQYF. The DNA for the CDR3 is TGTGCCAGCTCACCGTTGGCTAGCGAGAGGGAGACCCAGTACTTC.

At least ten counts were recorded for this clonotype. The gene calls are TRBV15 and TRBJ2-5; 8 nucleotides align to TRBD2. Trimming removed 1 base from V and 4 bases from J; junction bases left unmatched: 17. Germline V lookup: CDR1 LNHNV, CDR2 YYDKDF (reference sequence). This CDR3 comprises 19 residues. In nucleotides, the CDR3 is TGTGCCACCAGCAGAGGATTGATGAGCGGGAGTGGAGGAGGAGAGACCCAGTACTTC. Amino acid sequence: CATSRGLMSGSGGGETQYF.

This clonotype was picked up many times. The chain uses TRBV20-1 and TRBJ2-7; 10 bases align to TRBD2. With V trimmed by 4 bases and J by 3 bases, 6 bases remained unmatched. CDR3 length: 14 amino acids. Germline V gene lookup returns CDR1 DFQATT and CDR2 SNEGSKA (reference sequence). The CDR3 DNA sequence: TGCAGTGCTAAAGAGCGGGAGGGTATCTACGAGCAGTACTTC. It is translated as CSAKEREGIYEQYF.

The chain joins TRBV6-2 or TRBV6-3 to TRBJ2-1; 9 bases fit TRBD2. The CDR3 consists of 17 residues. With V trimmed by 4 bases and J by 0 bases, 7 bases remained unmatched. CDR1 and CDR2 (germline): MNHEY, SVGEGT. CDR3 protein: CASSLAGVISSYNEQFF. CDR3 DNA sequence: TGTGCCAGCAGTTTAGCGGGAGTCATAAGCTCCTACAATGAGCAGTTCTTC.

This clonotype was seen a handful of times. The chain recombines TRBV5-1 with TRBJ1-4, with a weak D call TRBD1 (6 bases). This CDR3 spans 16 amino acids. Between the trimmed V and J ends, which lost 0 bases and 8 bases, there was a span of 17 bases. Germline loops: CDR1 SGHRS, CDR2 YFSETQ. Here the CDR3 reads CASSLVPGQGGEKLFF. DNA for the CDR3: TGCGCCAGCAGCTTGGTCCCGGGACAAGGAGGGGAAAAACTGTTTTTT. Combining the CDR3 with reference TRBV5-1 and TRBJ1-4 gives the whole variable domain KAGVTQTPRYLIKTRGQQVTLSCSPISGHRSVSWYQQTPGQGLQFLFEYFSETQRNKGNFPGRFSGRQFSNSRSEMNVSTLELGDSALYLCASSLVPGQGGEKLFFGSGTQLSVL.

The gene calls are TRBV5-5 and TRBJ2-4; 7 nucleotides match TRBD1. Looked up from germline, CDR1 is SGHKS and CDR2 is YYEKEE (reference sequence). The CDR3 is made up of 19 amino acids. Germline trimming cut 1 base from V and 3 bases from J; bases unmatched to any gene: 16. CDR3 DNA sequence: TGTGCCAGCAGCTTGTTGGGACAGAGAACTGCTTCGGTCAAAAACATTCAGTACTTC. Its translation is CASSLLGQRTASVKNIQYF.

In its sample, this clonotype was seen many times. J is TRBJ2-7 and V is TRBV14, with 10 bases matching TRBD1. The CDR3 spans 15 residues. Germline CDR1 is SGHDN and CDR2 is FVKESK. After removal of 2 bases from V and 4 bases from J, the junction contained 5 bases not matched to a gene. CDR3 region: CASSQLPGQGYEQYF. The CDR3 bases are TGTGCCAGCAGCCAACTTCCGGGACAGGGGTACGAGCAGTACTTC. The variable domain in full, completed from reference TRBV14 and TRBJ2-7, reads EAGVTQFPSHSVIEKGQTVTLRCDPISGHDNLYWYRRVMGKEIKFLLHFVKESKQDESGMPNNRFLAERTGGTYSTLKVQPAELEDSGVYFCASSQLPGQGYEQYFGPGTRLTVT.

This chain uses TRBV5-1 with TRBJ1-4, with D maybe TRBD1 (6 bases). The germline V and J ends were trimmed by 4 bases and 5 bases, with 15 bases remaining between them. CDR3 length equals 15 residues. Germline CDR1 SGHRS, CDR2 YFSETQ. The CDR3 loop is CASSPRTEGNEKLFF. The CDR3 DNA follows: TGCGCCAGCAGCCCGCGGACAGAGGGAAATGAAAAACTGTTTTTT.

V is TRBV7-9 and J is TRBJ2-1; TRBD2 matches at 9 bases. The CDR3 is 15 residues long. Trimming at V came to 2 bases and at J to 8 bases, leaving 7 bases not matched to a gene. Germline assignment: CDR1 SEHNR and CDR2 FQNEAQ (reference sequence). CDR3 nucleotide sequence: TGTGCCAGCAGCTTAAGGGGGACTAGCCGGTATGAGCAGTTCTTC. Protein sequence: CASSLRGTSRYEQFF.

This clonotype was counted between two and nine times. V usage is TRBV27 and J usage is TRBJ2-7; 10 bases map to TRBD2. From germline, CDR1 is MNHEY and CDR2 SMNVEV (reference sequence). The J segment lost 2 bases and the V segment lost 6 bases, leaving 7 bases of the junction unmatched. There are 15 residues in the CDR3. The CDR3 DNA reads TGTGCCAGCAGACTAGCGGGGCCCCTAGCCTACGAGCAGTACTTC. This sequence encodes CASRLAGPLAYEQYF.

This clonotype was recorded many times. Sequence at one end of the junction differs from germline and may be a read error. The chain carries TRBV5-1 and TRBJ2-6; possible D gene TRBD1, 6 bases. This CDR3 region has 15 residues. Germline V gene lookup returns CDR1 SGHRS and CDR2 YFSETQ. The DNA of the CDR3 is TGTGCCAGCAGCCTACAGGGATCTGGGGCCAACGTCCTGACTTTC. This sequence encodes CASSLQGSGANVLTF.

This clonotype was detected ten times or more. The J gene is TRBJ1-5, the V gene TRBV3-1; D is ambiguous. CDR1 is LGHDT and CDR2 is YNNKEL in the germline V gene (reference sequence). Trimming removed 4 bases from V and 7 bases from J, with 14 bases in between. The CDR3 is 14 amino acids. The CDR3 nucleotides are TGTGCCAGCAGCCCCACGGGGAAACAACAGCCCCAGCATTTT. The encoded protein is CASSPTGKQQPQHF.

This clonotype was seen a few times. The CDR3, as DNA: TGTGCCAGCAGCTTCACTACCGACTACGAGCAGTACTTC. Amino acids: CASSFTTDYEQYF. V usage is TRBV11-1 and J usage is TRBJ2-7; D remains unclear. This CDR3 is 13 amino acids long. Germline values: CDR1 SGHAT, CDR2 FQDESV (reference sequence). The V end lost 3 bases, the J end lost 3 bases, and 9 bases lay between the germline ends.

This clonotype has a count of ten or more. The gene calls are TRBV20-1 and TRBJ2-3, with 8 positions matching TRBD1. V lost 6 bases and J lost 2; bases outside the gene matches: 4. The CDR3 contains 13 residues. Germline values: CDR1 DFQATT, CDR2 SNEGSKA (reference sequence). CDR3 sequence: CSARDRTTDTQYF. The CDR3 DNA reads TGCAGTGCGCGGGACAGGACCACAGATACGCAGTATTTT.

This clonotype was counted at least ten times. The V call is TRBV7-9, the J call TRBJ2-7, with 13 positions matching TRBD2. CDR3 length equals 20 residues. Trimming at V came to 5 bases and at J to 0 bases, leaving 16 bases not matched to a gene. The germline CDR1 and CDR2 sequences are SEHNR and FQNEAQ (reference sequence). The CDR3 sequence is CASSVGQPGLAGRSSYEQYF. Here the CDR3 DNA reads TGTGCCAGCAGCGTGGGGCAACCGGGACTAGCGGGAAGGAGCTCCTACGAGCAGTACTTC. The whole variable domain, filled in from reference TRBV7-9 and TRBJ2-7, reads DTGVSQNPRHKITKRGQNVTFRCDPISEHNRLYWYRQTLGQGPEFLTYFQNEAQLEKSRLLSDRFSAERPKGSFSTLEIQRTEQGDSAMYLCASSVGQPGLAGRSSYEQYFGPGTRLTVT.

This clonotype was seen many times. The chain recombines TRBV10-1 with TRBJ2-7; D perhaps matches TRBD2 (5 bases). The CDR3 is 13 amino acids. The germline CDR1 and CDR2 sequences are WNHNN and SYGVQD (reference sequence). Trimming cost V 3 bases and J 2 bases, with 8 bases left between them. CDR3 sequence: CASSEDGTYEQYF. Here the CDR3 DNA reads TGCGCCAGCAGTGAAGACGGGACCTACGAGCAGTACTTC.

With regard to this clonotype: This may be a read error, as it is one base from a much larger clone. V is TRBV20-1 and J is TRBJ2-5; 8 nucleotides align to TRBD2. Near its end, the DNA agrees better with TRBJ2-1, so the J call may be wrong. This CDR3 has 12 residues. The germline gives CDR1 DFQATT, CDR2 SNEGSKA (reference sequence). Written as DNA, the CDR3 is TGCAGTGCTAGAGTTAGCGGGGATGAGCAGTTCTTC. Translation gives CSARVSGDEQFF.

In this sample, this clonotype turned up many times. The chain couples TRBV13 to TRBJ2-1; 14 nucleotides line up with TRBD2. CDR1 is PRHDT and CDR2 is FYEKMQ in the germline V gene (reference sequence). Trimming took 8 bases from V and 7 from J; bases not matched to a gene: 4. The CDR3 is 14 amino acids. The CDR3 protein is CASCGTSGGNEQFF. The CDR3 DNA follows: TGTGCCAGCTGCGGGACTAGCGGGGGTAATGAGCAGTTCTTC.

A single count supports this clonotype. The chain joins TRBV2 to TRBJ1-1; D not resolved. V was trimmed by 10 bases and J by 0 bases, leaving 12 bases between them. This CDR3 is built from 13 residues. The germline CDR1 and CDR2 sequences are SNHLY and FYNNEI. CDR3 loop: CANNPGMNTEAFF. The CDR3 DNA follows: TGTGCCAACAATCCGGGGATGAACACTGAAGCTTTCTTT. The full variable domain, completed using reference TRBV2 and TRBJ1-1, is EPEVTQTPSHQVTQMGQEVILRCVPISNHLYFYWYRQILGQKVEFLVSFYNNEISEKSEIFDDQFSVERPDGSNFTLKIRSTKLEDSAMYFCANNPGMNTEAFFGQGTRLTVV.